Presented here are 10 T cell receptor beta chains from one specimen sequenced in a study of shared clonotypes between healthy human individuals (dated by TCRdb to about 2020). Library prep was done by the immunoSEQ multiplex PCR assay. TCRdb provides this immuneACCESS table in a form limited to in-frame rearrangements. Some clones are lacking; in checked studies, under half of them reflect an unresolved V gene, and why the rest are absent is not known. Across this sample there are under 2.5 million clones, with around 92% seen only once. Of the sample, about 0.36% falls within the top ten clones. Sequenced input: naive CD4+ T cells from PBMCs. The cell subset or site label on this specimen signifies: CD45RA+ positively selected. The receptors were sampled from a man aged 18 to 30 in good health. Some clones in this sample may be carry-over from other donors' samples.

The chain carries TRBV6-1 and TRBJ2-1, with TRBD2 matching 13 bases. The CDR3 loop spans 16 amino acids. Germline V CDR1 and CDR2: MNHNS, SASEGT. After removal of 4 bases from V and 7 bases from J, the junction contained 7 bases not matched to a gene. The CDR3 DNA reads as TGTGCCAGCAGTGTATCGGGACTAGCGGGGCAAAATGAGCAGTTCTTC. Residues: CASSVSGLAGQNEQFF.

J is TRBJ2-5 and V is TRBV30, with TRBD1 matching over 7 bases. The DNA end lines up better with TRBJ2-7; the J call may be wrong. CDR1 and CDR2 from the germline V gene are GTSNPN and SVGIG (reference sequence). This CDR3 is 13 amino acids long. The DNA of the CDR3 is TGTGCCTGGAGGGGGGACAGCTCCTACGAGCAGTACTTC. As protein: CAWRGDSSYEQYF.

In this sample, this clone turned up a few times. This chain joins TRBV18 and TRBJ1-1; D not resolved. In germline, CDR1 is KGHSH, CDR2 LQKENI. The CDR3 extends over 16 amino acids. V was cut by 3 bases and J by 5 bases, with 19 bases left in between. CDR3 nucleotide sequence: TGTGCCAGCTCACCCGTAGTTAGCCCAGGCGGAACTGAAGCTTTCTTT. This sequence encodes CASSPVVSPGGTEAFF. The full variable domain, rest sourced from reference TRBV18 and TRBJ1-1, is NAGVMQNPRHLVRRRGQEARLRCSPMKGHSHVYWYRQLPEEGLKFMVYLQKENIIDESGMPKERFSAEFPKEGPSILRIQQVVRGDSAAYFCASSPVVSPGGTEAFFGQGTRLTVV.

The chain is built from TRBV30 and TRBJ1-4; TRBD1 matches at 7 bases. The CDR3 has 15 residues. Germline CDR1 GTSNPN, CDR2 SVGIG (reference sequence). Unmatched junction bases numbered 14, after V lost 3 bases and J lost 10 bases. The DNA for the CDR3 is TGTGCCTGGAGCACCGGGGAGGGGGCACAAGCAAAACTGTTTTTT. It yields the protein CAWSTGEGAQAKLFF.

This CDR3 reads CASTREGGTEAFF. CDR3 coding DNA: TGTGCCAGCACCCGGGAGGGTGGGACTGAAGCTTTCTTT. The chain joins TRBV7-9 to TRBJ1-1; D remains unclear. Germline V gives CDR1 SEHNR, CDR2 FQNEAQ (reference sequence). The V and J ends lost 7 bases and 5 bases respectively, with 14 bases between them. The length of the CDR3 is 13 residues.

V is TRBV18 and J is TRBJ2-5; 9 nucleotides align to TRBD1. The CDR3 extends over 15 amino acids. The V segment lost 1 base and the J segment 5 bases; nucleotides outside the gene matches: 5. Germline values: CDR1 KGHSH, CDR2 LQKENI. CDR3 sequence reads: CASSPQTGQGETQYF. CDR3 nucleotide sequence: TGTGCCAGCTCACCACAGACTGGACAGGGGGAGACCCAGTACTTC. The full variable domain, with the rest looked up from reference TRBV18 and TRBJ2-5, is NAGVMQNPRHLVRRRGQEARLRCSPMKGHSHVYWYRQLPEEGLKFMVYLQKENIIDESGMPKERFSAEFPKEGPSILRIQQVVRGDSAAYFCASSPQTGQGETQYFGPGTRLLVL.

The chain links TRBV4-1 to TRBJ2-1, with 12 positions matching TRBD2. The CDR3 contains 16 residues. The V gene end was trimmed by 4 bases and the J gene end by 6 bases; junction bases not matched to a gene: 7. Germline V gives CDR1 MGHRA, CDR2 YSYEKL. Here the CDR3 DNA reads TGCGCCAGCAGCCCTGAACTAGCGGGAGGCGGCAATGAGCAGTTCTTC. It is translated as CASSPELAGGGNEQFF.

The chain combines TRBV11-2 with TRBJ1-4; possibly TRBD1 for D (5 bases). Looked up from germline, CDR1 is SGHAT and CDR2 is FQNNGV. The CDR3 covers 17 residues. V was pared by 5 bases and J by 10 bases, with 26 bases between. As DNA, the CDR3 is TGTGCCAGCAGCCGAGGGGATTCCCTGGGAAACCGTGGAAAACTGTTTTTT. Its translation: CASSRGDSLGNRGKLFF.

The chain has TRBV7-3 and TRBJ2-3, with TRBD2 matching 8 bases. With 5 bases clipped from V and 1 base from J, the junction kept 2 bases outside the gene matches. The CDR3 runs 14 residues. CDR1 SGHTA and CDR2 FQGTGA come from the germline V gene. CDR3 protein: CASSREGGTDTQYF. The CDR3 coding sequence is TGTGCCAGCAGCCGGGAGGGGGGCACAGATACGCAGTATTTT. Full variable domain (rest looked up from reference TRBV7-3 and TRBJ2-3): GAGVSQTPSNKVTEKGKYVELRCDPISGHTALYWYRQSLGQGPEFLIYFQGTGAADDSGLPNDRFFAVRPEGSVSTLKIQRTERGDSAVYLCASSREGGTDTQYFGPGTRLTVL.

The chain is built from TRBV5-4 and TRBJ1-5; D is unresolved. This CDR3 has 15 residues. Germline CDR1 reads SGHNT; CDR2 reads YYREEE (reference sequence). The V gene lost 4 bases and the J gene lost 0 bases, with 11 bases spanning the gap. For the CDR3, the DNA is TGTGCCAGCAGCACTGGACCAAATAGCAATCAGCCCCAGCATTTT. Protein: CASSTGPNSNQPQHF.